One sample yielded the 30 T cell receptor beta chains listed below, sequenced in a study of cytomegalovirus exposure and HLA in healthy donors. Both 60 Vbeta primers and 13 Jbeta primers went into the PCR. Method: immunoSEQ multiplex PCR; TCRdb's copy keeps in-frame clones and lacks some. In the table there are tens of thousands of clones, around 85% of which are singletons. Sequenced material: PBMCs. Every receptor here comes from a young man in good health and CMV-seronegative.

About this clone itself: One junction end does not reproduce the germline sequence, and a read error may be involved. This rearrangement joins TRBV5-1 to TRBJ1-2; D is unclear. Germline V gene data show CDR1 as SGHRS and CDR2 as YFSETQ. This CDR3 comprises 11 residues. CDR3: CASSLDSFISF. CDR3 in DNA: TGCGCCAGCAGCTTGGACAGCTTTATCTCCTTC.

This clone has a single count. The rearrangement links TRBV28 to TRBJ1-2; D is possibly TRBD1 (5 bases). Germline values: CDR1 MDHEN, CDR2 SYDVKM. The CDR3 runs 13 residues. V gave up 3 bases and J gave up 11 bases, with 16 bases separating them. As DNA, the CDR3 is TGTGCCAGCAGTTTTGCGGTGGGGGGAGGGTACACCTTC. Translation gives CASSFAVGGGYTF.

The V and J genes are TRBV7-8 and TRBJ2-5; D perhaps matches TRBD1 (6 bases). The CDR3 extends over 18 amino acids. The V gene lost 3 bases and the J gene lost 1 base, with 21 bases spanning the gap. Looked up from germline, CDR1 is SGHVS and CDR2 is FQNEAQ. The CDR3 nucleotides read TGTGCCAGCAGCTTGGGGACACACGGATCCCCTGGCCAAGAGACCCAGTACTTC. Its protein is CASSLGTHGSPGQETQYF.

J is TRBJ1-5 and V is TRBV18; a possible D gene is TRBD1 (5 bases). The CDR3 sequence is 14 residues long. V lost 3 bases and J 9 bases, leaving 15 bases between the germline ends. Germline-derived CDR1 and CDR2 are KGHSH and LQKENI. The CDR3 sequence: CASSPMDGQGPQHF. The CDR3 DNA is TGTGCCAGCTCACCCATGGACGGGCAGGGGCCCCAGCATTTT. Combining the CDR3 with reference TRBV18 and TRBJ1-5 gives the whole variable domain NAGVMQNPRHLVRRRGQEARLRCSPMKGHSHVYWYRQLPEEGLKFMVYLQKENIIDESGMPKERFSAEFPKEGPSILRIQQVVRGDSAAYFCASSPMDGQGPQHFGDGTRLSIL.

This clone came up once. The CDR3 loop is CASSFLPGQQETQYF. CDR3 coding DNA: TGTGCCAGCAGCTTTCTACCAGGACAGCAAGAGACCCAGTACTTC. The rearrangement joins TRBV5-5 to TRBJ2-5; a possible D gene is TRBD1 (6 bases). Germline values: CDR1 SGHKS, CDR2 YYEKEE (reference sequence). The CDR3 contains 15 residues. Trimming stripped 2 bases from V and 2 bases from J, with 13 bases between.

The chain is built from TRBV4-2 and TRBJ1-2, with TRBD1 identical over 7 bases. Unmatched junction bases numbered 12, after V lost 0 bases and J lost 5 bases. This CDR3 comprises 17 residues. Germline CDR1 reads LGHNA; CDR2 reads YNFKEQ. As DNA, the CDR3 is TGTGCCAGCAGCCAAGATAAGAATTGGGACAGATTATATGGCTACACCTTC. It specifies CASSQDKNWDRLYGYTF.

The chain recombines TRBV28 with TRBJ2-2; 8 nucleotides agree with TRBD2. The V gene end was trimmed by 1 base and the J gene end by 8 bases; junction bases not matched to a gene: 9. Per germline, CDR1 MDHEN and CDR2 SYDVKM. CDR3 length: 16 amino acids. The CDR3 DNA is TGTGCCAGCAGTTTATTATTGGGAGCGGGAGCTGGGGAGCTGTTTTTT. This codes for CASSLLLGAGAGELFF.

The V and J genes are TRBV7-9 and TRBJ2-7; D gene unclear. The CDR3 consists of 14 residues. Germline V gene sequence: CDR1 SEHNR, CDR2 FQNEAQ (reference sequence). Trimming left V 5 bases short and J 3 bases short, with 14 bases between. This chain's CDR3 is CASSPSLSNYEQYF. CDR3 DNA sequence: TGTGCCAGCAGCCCCTCGCTTAGTAACTACGAGCAGTACTTC.

The chain is built from TRBV6-1 and TRBJ2-7; D is ambiguous. V lost 6 bases to trimming and J lost 9 bases, with 21 bases between them. Per germline, CDR1 MNHNS and CDR2 SASEGT. This CDR3 spans 14 amino acids. The CDR3 coding sequence is TGTGCCAGCAGCGGCATCTCCTCATCGGGTGTGCAGTACTTC. Its translation: CASSGISSSGVQYF.

Notes on this clone: Other DNA sequences in the sample encode the same CDR3. The CDR3 coding sequence is TGTGCCAGCAGCCCGACATTGAACACTGAAGCTTTCTTT. Amino acid sequence: CASSPTLNTEAFF. The chain has TRBV6-6 and TRBJ1-1; the D is unclear. Germline CDR1 MNHNY, CDR2 SVGAGI (reference sequence). V lost 6 bases, J lost 0 bases, and 8 bases lay in between. This CDR3 spans 13 amino acids.

The J gene is TRBJ1-1, the V gene TRBV6-5; no definite D call. Germline-derived CDR1 and CDR2 are MNHEY and SVGAGI. The CDR3 consists of 15 residues. V shed 0 bases and J shed 0 bases, with 8 bases lying between them. The CDR3 DNA reads TGTGCCAGCAGTTACTCGAGGAGAATGAACACTGAAGCTTTCTTT. Translation gives CASSYSRRMNTEAFF.

The rearrangement joins TRBV28 to TRBJ1-5; 9 bases line up with TRBD1. This CDR3 spans 15 amino acids. Germline-derived CDR1 and CDR2 are MDHEN and SYDVKM. J lost 6 bases, V lost 10 bases, and 13 bases had no gene match. The CDR3 region is CATNKQGATSQPQHF. In nucleotides, the CDR3 is TGTGCCACCAACAAACAGGGGGCTACAAGTCAGCCCCAGCATTTT.

The V call is TRBV5-1, the J call TRBJ2-7; D not certain. The CDR3 is 11 residues long. The germline V and J ends were trimmed by 1 base and 5 bases, with 4 bases remaining between them. CDR1 is SGHRS and CDR2 is YFSETQ in the germline V gene. CDR3 sequence (DNA): TGCGCCAGCAGCTTGCTAAACGAGCAGTACTTC. Its translation is CASSLLNEQYF.

The V and J genes are TRBV4-1 and TRBJ2-1; 7 positions agree with TRBD2. The CDR3 sequence is 16 residues long. Germline CDR1 MGHRA, CDR2 YSYEKL. The CDR3 reads CSTALGEGNSYNEQFF. As DNA, the CDR3 is TGCTCAACAGCACTGGGGGAGGGGAACTCCTACAATGAGCAGTTCTTC.

Only a few counts were recorded for this clone. The chain employs TRBV10-3 and TRBJ2-1, with D possibly being TRBD2 (7 bases). From germline, CDR1 is ENHRY and CDR2 SYGVKD. The CDR3 is 12 residues long. V was shortened by 8 bases and J by 8 bases, with 13 bases between the two germline ends. In DNA, the CDR3 is TGTGCCATCGCCGGGGGGCGGGATGAGCAGTTCTTC. This codes for CAIAGGRDEQFF.

V and J are TRBV6-4 and TRBJ1-3; TRBD1 matches 8 bases. In germline, CDR1 is MRHNA, CDR2 SNTAGT. The J segment lost 3 bases and the V segment lost 3 bases, leaving 16 bases of the junction unmatched. The CDR3 is made up of 19 amino acids. CDR3 loop: CASSDPCQGAPEVGNTIYF. Written as DNA, the CDR3 is TGTGCCAGCAGTGATCCGTGTCAGGGGGCGCCTGAAGTTGGAAACACCATATATTTT.

The chain combines TRBV30 with TRBJ2-5, with a possible D match to TRBD1 (6 bases). CDR3 length: 13 amino acids. V was cut by 2 bases and J by 5 bases, with 12 bases left in between. Germline V CDR1 and CDR2: GTSNPN, SVGIG (reference sequence). CDR3 in amino acids: CAWSRDRGETQYF. As DNA, the CDR3 is TGTGCCTGGAGTCGGGATAGGGGGGAGACCCAGTACTTC. Drawing the rest from reference TRBV30 and TRBJ2-5, the complete variable domain is SQTIHQWPATLVQPVGSPLSLECTVEGTSNPNLYWYRQAAGRGLQLLFYSVGIGQISSEVPQNLSASRPQDRQFILSSKKLLLSDSGFYLCAWSRDRGETQYFGPGTRLLVL.

The chain uses TRBV28 and TRBJ2-1; TRBD1 aligns across 9 bases. The CDR3 totals 15 residues. CDR1 MDHEN and CDR2 SYDVKM come from the germline V gene. The V and J ends lost 5 bases and 6 bases, in that order; junction bases with no gene match: 8. The CDR3 loop reads CASSKPGQGSNEQFF. In nucleotides, the CDR3 is TGTGCCAGCAGTAAACCGGGACAGGGATCCAATGAGCAGTTCTTC.

The V and J genes are TRBV9 and TRBJ2-1, with unresolved D. The CDR3 is made up of 16 amino acids. Germline V gene sequence: CDR1 SGDLS, CDR2 YYNGEE. V was trimmed by 4 bases and J by 0 bases, leaving 14 bases between them. For the CDR3, the DNA is TGTGCCAGCAGCTCGGGTGGGTGGAGCTCCTACAATGAGCAGTTCTTC. As protein: CASSSGGWSSYNEQFF. The full variable domain, with the rest looked up from reference TRBV9 and TRBJ2-1, is DSGVTQTPKHLITATGQRVTLRCSPRSGDLSVYWYQQSLDQGLQFLIQYYNGEERAKGNILERFSAQQFPDLHSELNLSSLELGDSALYFCASSSGGWSSYNEQFFGPGTRLTVL.

The chain joins TRBV29-1 to TRBJ1-1; D ambiguous. This CDR3 contains 13 residues. Germline values: CDR1 SQVTM, CDR2 ANQGSEA. The ends were cut back, 0 bases at V and 0 bases at J, with 5 bases in the middle. The CDR3 coding sequence is TGCAGCGTTGAAGAGACAATGAACACTGAAGCTTTCTTT. Its protein is CSVEETMNTEAFF.

CDR3 sequence: CARDLYNEQFF. The CDR3 region has the DNA TGTGCCCGGGACTTATACAATGAGCAGTTCTTC. The rearrangement joins TRBV30 to TRBJ2-1, with D maybe TRBD2 (6 bases). Germline V gene sequence: CDR1 GTSNPN, CDR2 SVGIG (reference sequence). Between the trimmed V and J ends, which lost 8 bases and 4 bases, there was a span of 9 bases. This CDR3 is built from 11 residues.

The gene calls are TRBV11-3 and TRBJ2-2; 11 bases fit TRBD2. With 5 bases clipped from V and 4 bases from J, the junction kept 3 bases outside the gene matches. The CDR3 is 15 amino acids. CDR1 and CDR2 (germline): SGHNT, YENEEA. The CDR3 DNA is TGTGCCAGCAGCCCTAGCGGGGGGAGCACCGGGGAGCTGTTTTTT. It is translated as CASSPSGGSTGELFF.

J is TRBJ2-2 and V is TRBV5-4; 7 bases are shared with TRBD2. Germline V lookup: CDR1 SGHNT, CDR2 YYREEE (reference sequence). The ends lost 5 bases at V and 11 bases at J; junction bases unmatched: 12. The CDR3 is made up of 14 amino acids. CDR3 coding DNA: TGTGCCAGCAGTCTGACTAGCCTCAATAAAGAGCTGTTTTTT. It yields the protein CASSLTSLNKELFF.

The CDR3 DNA follows: TGTGCCAGCAGCTATGGGCCCGGGCAGGGGGAGACCCAGTACTTC. Its translation: CASSYGPGQGETQYF. The J gene is TRBJ2-5, the V gene TRBV7-9; the D gene is possibly TRBD1 (6 bases). This CDR3 region has 15 residues. The V gene's germline CDR1 is SEHNR and CDR2 FQNEAQ (reference sequence). The germline V and J ends were trimmed by 4 bases and 5 bases, with 17 bases remaining between them.

This sequence joins TRBV2 and TRBJ1-1; no clear D. Trimming removed 4 bases from V and 1 base from J, with 10 bases in between. The length of the CDR3 is 14 residues. Germline-derived CDR1 and CDR2 are SNHLY and FYNNEI. CDR3 DNA sequence: TGTGCCAGCAGTGTCGAGTCTCGGAACACTGAAGCTTTCTTT. Translating it yields CASSVESRNTEAFF.

The rearrangement uses TRBV27 and TRBJ2-7; weak D call: TRBD2 (6 bases). Germline-derived CDR1 and CDR2 are MNHEY and SMNVEV (reference sequence). This CDR3 spans 13 amino acids. Trimming removed 3 bases from V and 11 bases from J, with 17 bases in between. The CDR3 loop is CASSFAGTPLEYF. Here the CDR3 DNA reads TGTGCCAGCAGTTTCGCCGGGACTCCCTTGGAGTACTTC.

The V and J genes are TRBV19 and TRBJ1-1, with D possibly TRBD1 on 5 matching bases. Trimming removed 10 bases from V and 6 bases from J, with 21 bases in between. Germline CDR1 LNHDA, CDR2 SQIVND (reference sequence). The CDR3 covers 14 residues. The DNA for the CDR3 is TGTGCCACAAAAGTGGGGCAGGGATTCCCTGAAGCTTTCTTT. As protein: CATKVGQGFPEAFF.

The sample holds a few counts of this clone. CDR3 region: CAWSVSDRGNTIYF. As DNA, the CDR3 is TGTGCCTGGAGTGTCTCCGACAGGGGAAACACCATATATTTT. The chain combines TRBV30 with TRBJ1-3; TRBD1 might be the D (6 bases). The CDR3 consists of 14 residues. V shed 0 bases and J shed 4 bases, with 10 bases lying between them. Germline V gene data show CDR1 as GTSNPN and CDR2 as SVGIG (reference sequence). The whole variable domain, remainder taken from reference TRBV30 and TRBJ1-3, is SQTIHQWPATLVQPVGSPLSLECTVEGTSNPNLYWYRQAAGRGLQLLFYSVGIGQISSEVPQNLSASRPQDRQFILSSKKLLLSDSGFYLCAWSVSDRGNTIYFGEGSWLTVV.

The rearrangement links TRBV7-2 to TRBJ2-7; D might be TRBD1 (6 bases). Per the germline V gene, CDR1 is SGHTA and CDR2 is FQGNSA. CDR3 size: 16 residues. Trimming shortened V by 3 bases and J by 2 bases, and 17 bases separated the two germline ends. The CDR3 loop is CASSLSGDTTAYEQYF. In nucleotides, the CDR3 is TGTGCCAGCAGCTTGTCAGGGGATACAACGGCCTACGAGCAGTACTTC.

The V gene is TRBV27, the J gene TRBJ1-1; TRBD1 matches at 7 bases. V shed 5 bases and J 7 bases; nucleotides not matched to a gene: 7. The CDR3 totals 13 residues. Germline CDR1 is MNHEY and CDR2 is SMNVEV (reference sequence). The CDR3: CASSPWTGLEAFF. CDR3 bases: TGTGCCAGCAGTCCGTGGACAGGACTTGAAGCTTTCTTT.